This T cell receptor (beta chain) was identified during a study of cytomegalovirus exposure and HLA in healthy donors. PCR primers comprised 60 Vbeta and 13 Jbeta primers. Produced via immunoSEQ multiplex PCR; TCRdb's table is partial and in-frame only. This sample has tens of thousands of clones; 55% to 70% occur once, and the top ten carry roughly 3%. Trimming at V came to 5 bases and at J to 7 bases, leaving 14 bases not matched to a gene. Germline V gene data show CDR1 as SGHVS and CDR2 as FNYEAQ. This CDR3 is 16 amino acids long. This clone was recorded a few times. This receptor was identified in a woman in her 50s in good health and CMV-seronegative. V and J are TRBV7-6 and TRBJ2-7; 10 nucleotides agree with TRBD2. The sequencing sample was made of PBMCs. CDR3 region: CASSQEREGLRSEQYF. The CDR3 DNA follows: TGTGCCAGCAGCCAAGAGCGGGAGGGCCTAAGGTCGGAGCAGTACTTC.